The rows below give T cell receptor beta chains drawn from one sample of a study of blood T cell repertoires in COVID-19. Libraries were prepared by immunoSEQ multiplex PCR; TCRdb keeps only in-frame clonotypes and omits some of them. Found here are about 170,000 clones, roughly 90% of them singletons; the top ten hold approximately 9.9%. The sequenced sample consisted of peripheral blood. Receptor source: a woman aged 60-75 years with COVID-19, enrolled during active disease. The CDR3 runs from the conserved cysteine through the conserved F or W. D genes are given only for firm matches. Some rows have no size entry. The others give once, few or many, or a class for an expanded clone.

v_gene	len	j_gene	abundance	d_gene	CDR3nt	CDR3aa
TRBV28	15	TRBJ1-5	-	-	TGTGCCAGCAGTTTAGCGGCGGGGATCAATCAGCCCCAGCATTTT	CASSLAAGINQPQHF
TRBV10-2	17	TRBJ2-2	-	TRBD2	TGCGCCACCCCTGGACTGACTAGCGGGAGGTACACCGGGGAGCTGTTTTTT	CATPGLTSGRYTGELFF
TRBV12-3/TRBV12-4	13	TRBJ2-1	-	TRBD2	TGTGCCAGCAGTCTTACGACGGGAGGTGAGCAGTTCTTC	CASSLTTGGEQFF
TRBV9	15	TRBJ2-1	-	TRBD2	TGTGCCAGCAGCGTAAGCGGGAGCACCTACAATGAGCAGTTCTTC	CASSVSGSTYNEQFF
TRBV5-4	15	TRBJ2-2	once	TRBD1	TGTGCCAGCAGCTTGGCCCTAGGGGGCAGCGGGGAGCTGTTTTTT	CASSLALGGSGELFF
TRBV5-1	13	TRBJ2-1	-	-	TGCGCCAGCAGCTTAGGGGTGGGGAATGAGCAGTTCTTC	CASSLGVGNEQFF
TRBV9	18	TRBJ2-2	-	-	TGTGCCAGCAGCACCCACGGCAGGGTAGCGGCTAACACCGGGGAGCTGTTTTTT	CASSTHGRVAANTGELFF
TRBV7-2	14	TRBJ1-2	-	-	TGTGCCAGCAGCTTACGGAGTCAGATTGTTGGCTACACCTTC	CASSLRSQIVGYTF
TRBV5-1	15	TRBJ1-5	few	-	TGCGCCAGCAGCTGGAACGGGGGAAGCAATCAGCCCCAGCATTTT	CASSWNGGSNQPQHF
TRBV30	15	TRBJ2-7	-	TRBD2	TGTGCCTGGAGTGTAGCGTCTAGCGGGAGTTACGAGCAGTACTTC	CAWSVASSGSYEQYF
TRBV28	15	TRBJ2-5	-	-	TGTGCCAGCAGACAGAGATCGCGGGTCCAAGAGACCCAGTACTTC	CASRQRSRVQETQYF
TRBV3-1/TRBV3-2	15	TRBJ2-1	-	TRBD2	TGTGCCAGCAGCCAGGCTAGCGGGGTCTTCAATGAGCAGTTCTTC	CASSQASGVFNEQFF
TRBV9	15	TRBJ2-7	-	-	TGTGCCAGCAGCGTAGGTGCGGTTAGATCCTACGAGCAGTACTTC	CASSVGAVRSYEQYF
TRBV12-5	15	TRBJ2-7	-	TRBD2	TGTGCTAGTGGTTTGTGGGGTAGCGGGGGTTACGAGCAGTACTTC	CASGLWGSGGYEQYF
TRBV19	14	TRBJ1-3	few	-	TGTGCCAGTCGCCCTGGTGGAGGGGGAAACACCATATATTTT	CASRPGGGGNTIYF
TRBV19	15	TRBJ2-7	once	TRBD2	TGTGCCAGTAGTATAGACGGTAGCGGGAGATTCGAGCAGTACTTC	CASSIDGSGRFEQYF
TRBV5-1	14	TRBJ2-7	-	-	TGCGCCAGCAGCTCAACCAAGGACTTGGGGGAGCAGTACTTC	CASSSTKDLGEQYF
TRBV11-3	16	TRBJ2-2	-	TRBD2	TGTGCCAGCAGCCGAAGGACTAGCGGGATCGCCGGGGAGCTGTTTTTT	CASSRRTSGIAGELFF
TRBV6-1	16	TRBJ1-5	-	-	TGTGCCAGCAGTGTCCGGGGGGGCGAAGGCAATCAGCCCCAGCATTTT	CASSVRGGEGNQPQHF
TRBV19	14	TRBJ1-2	-	-	TGTGCCAGTAGTCCCGACAGAATTAACTATGGCTACACCTTC	CASSPDRINYGYTF